The 30 T cell receptor beta chains given below trace back to one sample, sequenced in a study of T cells after yellow fever vaccination. MiXCR was run by TCRdb on the 5' RACE reads, yielding one entry per CDR3 protein. In the table there are over 65,000 distinct CDR3 sequences, 10% to 15% of which are singletons. The sequenced sample was CD8+ T cells not binding an NS4B(214-222) dextramer, sorted from PBMCs, obtained more than 20 days after the first yellow fever vaccination. All receptors derive from a man between 18 and 35 years old who received the YFV17D yellow fever vaccine.

Only a few counts were recorded for this clonotype. The chain couples TRBV4-1 to TRBJ2-7; D not certain. V was clipped by 0 bases and J by 3 bases, with 6 bases between them. Germline V gene lookup returns CDR1 MGHRA and CDR2 YSYEKL. The CDR3 is 13 amino acids. Written as DNA, the CDR3 is TGCGCCAGCAGCCAAGAAAGAAGCTACGAGCAGTACTTC. Translated, it gives CASSQERSYEQYF.

The chain employs TRBV2 and TRBJ1-1; the D gene is possibly TRBD1 (6 bases). This CDR3 has 13 residues. Germline CDR1 reads SNHLY; CDR2 reads FYNNEI. Trimming removed 9 bases from V and 1 base from J, with 12 bases in between. The chain's CDR3 is CARQGRGNTEAFF. The CDR3 nucleotides are TGTGCCAGACAGGGCCGAGGGAACACTGAAGCTTTCTTT.

J is TRBJ2-5 and V is TRBV20-1; TRBD1 matches at 8 bases. V lost 0 bases to trimming and J lost 5 bases; unmatched junction nucleotides: 8. CDR1 is DFQATT, CDR2 SNEGSKA, per germline (reference sequence). The CDR3 has 15 amino acids. CDR3: CSAREPDRGWETQYF. In nucleotides, the CDR3 is TGCAGTGCTAGAGAGCCAGACAGGGGATGGGAGACCCAGTACTTC.

This clonotype showed up just a few times. The chain couples TRBV29-1 to TRBJ2-3; TRBD2 aligns across 9 bases. The CDR3 consists of 13 residues. Germline V CDR1 and CDR2: SQVTM, ANQGSEA. The CDR3 is CSYQGLALDTQYF. CDR3 sequence (DNA): TGCAGTTATCAGGGACTAGCTCTTGATACGCAGTATTTT.

This clonotype was recorded a few times. The chain carries TRBV12-3 or TRBV12-4 and TRBJ2-3; D ambiguous. Trimming took off 7 bases at V and 4 bases at J, with 12 bases between the two ends. The length of the CDR3 is 13 residues. Here the CDR3 reads CASKDVRPDTQYF. The CDR3 nucleotides are TGTGCCAGCAAAGACGTTAGACCAGATACGCAGTATTTT.

This clonotype was counted at least ten times. J is TRBJ1-1 and V is TRBV6-5; D ambiguous. This CDR3 contains 13 residues. V was trimmed by 2 bases and J by 1 base, leaving 5 bases between them. Germline V lookup: CDR1 MNHEY, CDR2 SVGAGI. The CDR3 coding sequence is TGTGCCAGCAGTTACGGGCAGAACACTGAAGCTTTCTTT. Translated: CASSYGQNTEAFF.

In this sample, this clonotype turned up a few times. The chain carries TRBV5-6 and TRBJ2-7; 7 bases fit TRBD2. The germline V gene encodes CDR1 SGHDT and CDR2 YYEEEE. CDR3 length: 19 amino acids. The V gene end was trimmed by 2 bases and the J gene end by 4 bases; junction bases not matched to a gene: 21. The CDR3: CASSFPPGIGRERRYEQYF. Here the CDR3 DNA reads TGTGCCAGCAGCTTCCCGCCGGGAATAGGGAGGGAACGCCGGTACGAGCAGTACTTC.

This clonotype was seen only a few times. CDR3 sequence reads: CASSLRSLAGAGETQYF. The CDR3 nucleotides are TGTGCCAGCAGTTTACGATCGCTAGCGGGGGCGGGGGAGACCCAGTACTTC. The J gene is TRBJ2-5, the V gene TRBV12-3 or TRBV12-4; 10 nucleotides agree with TRBD2. The length of the CDR3 is 17 residues. With V trimmed by 2 bases and J by 5 bases, 11 bases remained unmatched.

The chain carries TRBV19 and TRBJ2-1; D remains ambiguous. Deletions cut 1 base from V and 5 bases from J, with 9 bases between. Germline assignment: CDR1 LNHDA and CDR2 SQIVND (reference sequence). The CDR3 totals 14 residues. In DNA form, the CDR3 reads TGTGCCAGTAGTATAGGGGTTCAACACAATGAGCAGTTCTTC. Translation gives CASSIGVQHNEQFF.

The chain combines TRBV4-1 with TRBJ2-3, with 11 bases matching TRBD2. The CDR3 length is 17 residues. Losses at the gene ends were 0 bases for V and 3 bases for J; bases not matched to a gene: 5. In germline, CDR1 is MGHRA, CDR2 YSYEKL. CDR3: CASSQDPGLAETDTQYF. CDR3 DNA sequence: TGCGCCAGCAGCCAAGATCCGGGACTAGCGGAGACAGATACGCAGTATTTT.

This chain connects TRBV4-2 to TRBJ2-1; D may be TRBD2 (6 bases). CDR3 length: 12 amino acids. Germline V CDR1 and CDR2: LGHNA, YNFKEQ. Trimming shortened V by 8 bases and J by 6 bases, and 11 bases separated the two germline ends. The CDR3 here is CASRSRGNEQFF. DNA for the CDR3: TGTGCCAGCCGCTCGCGGGGCAATGAGCAGTTCTTC.

The rearrangement links TRBV25-1 to TRBJ2-3, with D tentatively TRBD2 (6 bases). The germline V and J ends were trimmed by 8 bases and 4 bases, with 25 bases remaining between them. The CDR3 is 17 residues long. Germline assignment: CDR1 MGHDK and CDR2 SYGVNS. The CDR3 DNA sequence: TGTGCCAGCCTAATGCATATCCGGGCGGGGAATTCAGATACGCAGTATTTT. Protein product: CASLMHIRAGNSDTQYF.

CDR3 sequence: CASSGGGAETQYF. CDR3 nucleotides: TGTGCCAGCAGTGGCGGCGGGGCGGAGACCCAGTACTTC. The J gene is TRBJ2-5, the V gene TRBV12-3 or TRBV12-4; D is possibly TRBD2 (6 bases). The CDR3 contains 13 residues. V was pared by 5 bases and J by 5 bases, with 12 bases between.

The rearrangement links TRBV4-1 to TRBJ2-7; D is ambiguous. This CDR3 contains 14 residues. Germline lookup yields CDR1 MGHRA and CDR2 YSYEKL. The V end was cut by 2 bases, the J end by 0 bases, with 8 bases between. The CDR3 DNA is TGCGCCAGCAGCCAAAGGATTAGCTCCTACGAGCAGTACTTC. Residues: CASSQRISSYEQYF.

The chain recombines TRBV29-1 with TRBJ2-1; a weak D match, TRBD1 (6 bases). V lost 8 bases to trimming and J lost 7 bases, with 12 bases between them. The CDR3 runs to 11 residues. Germline-derived CDR1 and CDR2 are SQVTM and ANQGSEA. As DNA, the CDR3 is TGCAGCCCGATACAGGGAAATGAGCAGTTCTTC. Encoded protein: CSPIQGNEQFF.

This clonotype was detected ten times or more. The gene calls are TRBV2 and TRBJ1-2; tentative D call: TRBD1 (5 bases). V gave up 4 bases and J gave up 5 bases, with 11 bases separating them. The CDR3 is made up of 13 amino acids. The germline CDR1 and CDR2 sequences are SNHLY and FYNNEI. This CDR3 is CASSGGEAYGYTF. Written as DNA, the CDR3 is TGTGCCAGCAGTGGAGGGGAGGCGTATGGCTACACCTTC.

This clonotype was counted a few times. The chain carries TRBV12-3 or TRBV12-4 and TRBJ1-6; 8 nucleotides match TRBD1. The CDR3 has 15 residues. Trimming took 3 bases from V and 9 from J; bases not matched to a gene: 7. The CDR3 loop reads CASSFLAGGGSPLHF. The CDR3 coding sequence is TGTGCCAGCAGTTTTTTAGCAGGGGGCGGTTCACCCCTCCACTTT.

This chain links TRBV7-9 with TRBJ2-7; TRBD2 agrees at 8 bases. The CDR3 totals 13 residues. Germline values: CDR1 SEHNR, CDR2 FQNEAQ (reference sequence). V gave up 9 bases and J gave up 5 bases; unmatched junction bases: 9. CDR3 in amino acids: CASQAGEFHEQYF. Written as DNA, the CDR3 is TGTGCCAGTCAAGCGGGGGAGTTCCACGAGCAGTACTTC.

The chain links TRBV9 to TRBJ2-5, with 7 bases matching TRBD2. The CDR3 extends over 14 amino acids. V shed 0 bases, J shed 7 bases, and the junction held 6 bases outside the gene matches. Looked up from germline, CDR1 is SGDLS and CDR2 is YYNGEE. The CDR3 DNA reads as TGTGCCAGCAGCGTAGCTGACGAGCGGGGGACCCAGTACTTC. This sequence encodes CASSVADERGTQYF.

This clonotype was seen repeatedly, ten times or more. The rearrangement uses TRBV6-4 and TRBJ2-3; D gene ambiguous. Looked up from germline, CDR1 is MRHNA and CDR2 is SNTAGT. V lost 4 bases to trimming and J lost 3 bases, with 8 bases between them. The CDR3 is made up of 13 amino acids. CDR3 DNA: TGTGCCAGCAGTGGGAACCCAACAGATACGCAGTATTTT. Translating gives CASSGNPTDTQYF.

This clonotype has more than one count but fewer than ten. Here the CDR3 DNA reads TGCGCCAGCAGCCAAGAGGGACTAGCGGGGGGAGTCTATCGGTTCTTC. Translated, it gives CASSQEGLAGGVYRFF. The gene calls are TRBV4-1 and TRBJ2-1; 15 nucleotides match TRBD2. The ends lost 0 bases at V and 15 bases at J; junction bases unmatched: 9. This CDR3 comprises 16 residues. Germline-derived CDR1 and CDR2 are MGHRA and YSYEKL.

At least ten counts were recorded for this clonotype. V is TRBV4-1 and J is TRBJ1-1; D gene unclear. CDR1 MGHRA and CDR2 YSYEKL come from the germline V gene. The length of the CDR3 is 14 residues. Trimming left V 1 base short and J 4 bases short, with 10 bases between. The CDR3 coding sequence is TGCGCCAGCAGCCAAGGGCCAGCGGTCACTGAAGCTTTCTTT. Translated, it gives CASSQGPAVTEAFF.

The V and J genes are TRBV4-1 and TRBJ2-2, with D possibly matching TRBD2 (5 bases). There are 16 residues in the CDR3. Germline CDR1 reads MGHRA; CDR2 reads YSYEKL. Between the trimmed V and J ends, which lost 2 bases and 6 bases, there was a span of 16 bases. The chain's CDR3 is CASSQSSILGAGELFF. CDR3 in DNA: TGCGCCAGCAGCCAATCTAGTATCCTCGGGGCCGGGGAGCTGTTTTTT.

This clonotype was detected a few times. The V call is TRBV7-2, the J call TRBJ2-3, with 11 bases lining up with TRBD2. Unmatched junction bases numbered 5, after V lost 5 bases and J lost 4 bases. The CDR3 loop spans 15 amino acids. CDR1 and CDR2 (germline): SGHTA, FQGNSA. The CDR3 reads CASSILAGGADTQYF. CDR3 in DNA: TGTGCCAGCAGCATCTTAGCGGGGGGGGCAGATACGCAGTATTTT. The variable domain in full, with the rest retrieved from reference TRBV7-2 and TRBJ2-3, is GAGVSQSPSNKVTEKGKDVELRCDPISGHTALYWYRQSLGQGLEFLIYFQGNSAPDKSGLPSDRFSAERTGGSVSTLTIQRTQQEDSAVYLCASSILAGGADTQYFGPGTRLTVL.

In its sample, this clonotype was seen a few times. This chain uses TRBV20-1 with TRBJ2-1; no firm D call. The CDR3 loop spans 11 amino acids. Germline assignment: CDR1 DFQATT and CDR2 SNEGSKA (reference sequence). The germline V and J ends were trimmed by 5 bases and 12 bases, with 14 bases remaining between them. The DNA for the CDR3 is TGCAGTGCTCCTTCACCCAGGCGGCAGTTCTTC. Translated, it gives CSAPSPRRQFF.

The rearrangement links TRBV4-1 to TRBJ1-3; D ambiguous. V was pared by 3 bases and J by 8 bases, with 17 bases between. CDR1 and CDR2 (germline): MGHRA, YSYEKL. This CDR3 spans 15 amino acids. The CDR3 region is CASSHAVSIGDTIYF. In DNA form, the CDR3 reads TGCGCCAGCAGCCACGCGGTTTCGATCGGTGACACCATATATTTT.

This clonotype was seen a few times. This sequence joins TRBV20-1 and TRBJ2-7; 8 nucleotides align to TRBD1. Germline loops: CDR1 DFQATT, CDR2 SNEGSKA (reference sequence). The V and J ends lost 5 bases and 1 base, in that order; junction bases with no gene match: 4. This CDR3 has 13 residues. CDR3 region: CSARHRGSYEQYV. Here the CDR3 DNA reads TGCAGTGCTCGTCACAGGGGGTCCTACGAGCAGTACGTC.

The chain has TRBV7-1 and TRBJ1-1, with D unclear. TRBV7-1 is an ORF; its function is uncertain. V was shortened by 8 bases and J by 6 bases, with 13 bases between the two germline ends. This CDR3 has 12 amino acids. CDR3 DNA sequence: TGTGCCAGCGAATTAAGTGGGTCTGAAGCTTTCTTT. This codes for CASELSGSEAFF.

This clonotype was seen a handful of times. The chain recombines TRBV29-1 with TRBJ2-5; D call uncertain. The CDR3 totals 10 residues. The germline CDR1 and CDR2 sequences are SQVTM and ANQGSEA. V gave up 4 bases and J gave up 6 bases, with 6 bases separating them. CDR3 amino acids: CSVGSQTQYF. The CDR3 bases are TGCAGCGTTGGTTCTCAGACCCAGTACTTC.

This clonotype appeared a few times. The chain employs TRBV11-2 and TRBJ2-3; TRBD2 matches at 13 bases. Unmatched junction bases numbered 16, after V lost 5 bases and J lost 2 bases. Germline V lookup: CDR1 SGHAT, CDR2 FQNNGV. CDR3 length equals 20 residues. The DNA of the CDR3 is TGTGCCAGCAGCGAGACTCCCCCGGGACTAGCGGGGCCATACACAGATACGCAGTATTTT. This sequence encodes CASSETPPGLAGPYTDTQYF.